This record looks at one TCR beta chain sequence and its context. In building TCR beta libraries, iRepertoire HTBI primers were used together with Arm-PCR of CDR3 regions. TCRdb re-called the multiplex PCR reads through MiXCR, storing one row per CDR3 protein. Among roughly 400,000 distinct CDR3 sequences listed, 21% were seen once. The data stem from a study of regulatory T cells in long-lasting Graves disease. Time point: persistent/refractory GD, antithyroid drugs over 5 years with positive TRAb. There was RNA extracted from PBMCs, and the TCR library was made from it. American Thyroid Association guidelines were used to diagnose Graves' disease. The V gene lost 1 base and the J gene lost 5 bases, with 17 bases spanning the gap. The CDR3 covers 16 residues.

The receptor comes from a female donor with Graves disease. This chain connects TRBV12-3 or TRBV12-4 to TRBJ1-1, with D possibly being TRBD1 (5 bases). This specimen consisted of peripheral blood mononuclear cells (PBMCs), obtained when the disease was refractory, from a patient treated with antithyroid drugs. CDR3 in DNA: TGTGCCAGCAGTTTAGGCGCACGGGGAAGGGGAACTGAAGCTTTCTTT. It yields the protein CASSLGARGRGTEAFF.